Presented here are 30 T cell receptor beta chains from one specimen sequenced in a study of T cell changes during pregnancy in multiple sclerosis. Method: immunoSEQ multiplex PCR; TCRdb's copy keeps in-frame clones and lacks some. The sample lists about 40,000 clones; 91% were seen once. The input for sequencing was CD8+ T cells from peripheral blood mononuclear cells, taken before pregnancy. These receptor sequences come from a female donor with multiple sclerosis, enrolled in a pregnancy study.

The CDR3 is CASSFIGGEADTQYF. In nucleotides, the CDR3 is TGTGCCAGCAGCTTCATAGGGGGGGAAGCAGATACGCAGTATTTT. The chain employs TRBV9 and TRBJ2-3, with D possibly matching TRBD2 (7 bases). The CDR3 is 15 residues long. V lost 4 bases, J lost 4 bases, and 16 bases lay in between. The V gene's germline CDR1 is SGDLS and CDR2 YYNGEE.

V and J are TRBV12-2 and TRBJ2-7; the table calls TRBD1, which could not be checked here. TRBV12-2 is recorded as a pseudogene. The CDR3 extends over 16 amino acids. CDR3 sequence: CASRLVRGREDYEQYF. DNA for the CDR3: TGTGCAAGTCGCTTAGTCAGGGGCCGAGAAGACTACGAGCAGTACTTC.

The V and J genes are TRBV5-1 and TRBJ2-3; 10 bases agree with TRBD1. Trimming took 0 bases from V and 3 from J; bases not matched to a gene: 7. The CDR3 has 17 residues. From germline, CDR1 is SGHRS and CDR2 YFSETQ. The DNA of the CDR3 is TGCGCCAGCAGCTTGGGTAGATGGACAGGGGGAACAGATACGCAGTATTTT. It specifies CASSLGRWTGGTDTQYF.

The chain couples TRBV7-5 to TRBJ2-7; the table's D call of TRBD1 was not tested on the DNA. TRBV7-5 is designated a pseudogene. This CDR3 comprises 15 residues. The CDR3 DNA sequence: TGTGCCAGAAGCTTCTTCCTACAGGGGACGAACGAGCAGTACTTC. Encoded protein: CARSFFLQGTNEQYF.

CDR3 bases: TGCAGCGTTGTGGGAGGGATAGGCACAGATACGCAGTATTTT. Translated: CSVVGGIGTDTQYF. The V call is TRBV29-1, the J call TRBJ2-3, with TRBD2 identical over 7 bases. The CDR3 length is 14 residues. Germline V gives CDR1 SQVTM, CDR2 ANQGSEA. The ends lost 4 bases at V and 1 base at J; junction bases unmatched: 5.

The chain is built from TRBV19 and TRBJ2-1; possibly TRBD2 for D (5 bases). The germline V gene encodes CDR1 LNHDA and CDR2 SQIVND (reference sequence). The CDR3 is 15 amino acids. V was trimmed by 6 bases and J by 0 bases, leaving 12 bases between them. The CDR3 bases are TGTGCCAGTAGCAGAGGGCAAGGCTCCTACAATGAGCAGTTCTTC. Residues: CASSRGQGSYNEQFF.

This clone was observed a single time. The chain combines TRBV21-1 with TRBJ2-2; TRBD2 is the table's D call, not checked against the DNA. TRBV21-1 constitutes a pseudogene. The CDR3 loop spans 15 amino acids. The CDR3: CHHPVAGDWTGELFF. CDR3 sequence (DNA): TGCCATCACCCGGTAGCGGGGGATTGGACCGGGGAGCTGTTTTTT.

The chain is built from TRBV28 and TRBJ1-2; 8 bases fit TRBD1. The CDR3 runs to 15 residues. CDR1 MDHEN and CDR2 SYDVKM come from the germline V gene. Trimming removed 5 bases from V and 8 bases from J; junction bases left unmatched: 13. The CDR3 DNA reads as TGTGCCAGCAGTCCGGACAGGGACTCCGTCGAAGGCTACACCTTC. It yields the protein CASSPDRDSVEGYTF.

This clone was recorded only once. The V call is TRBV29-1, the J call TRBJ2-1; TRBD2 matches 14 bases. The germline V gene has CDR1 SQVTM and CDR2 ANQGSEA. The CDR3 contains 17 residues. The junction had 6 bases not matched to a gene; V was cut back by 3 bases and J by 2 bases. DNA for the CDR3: TGCAGCGTTGAGGGACTAGCGGGAGTTGGAACCTACAATGAGCAGTTCTTC. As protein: CSVEGLAGVGTYNEQFF.

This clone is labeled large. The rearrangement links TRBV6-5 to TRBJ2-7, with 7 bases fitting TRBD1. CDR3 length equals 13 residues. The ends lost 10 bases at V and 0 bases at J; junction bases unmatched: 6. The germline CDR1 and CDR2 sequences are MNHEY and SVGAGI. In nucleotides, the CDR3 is TGTGCCACTACAACAGGGGACTCCTACGAGCAGTACTTC. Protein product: CATTTGDSYEQYF.

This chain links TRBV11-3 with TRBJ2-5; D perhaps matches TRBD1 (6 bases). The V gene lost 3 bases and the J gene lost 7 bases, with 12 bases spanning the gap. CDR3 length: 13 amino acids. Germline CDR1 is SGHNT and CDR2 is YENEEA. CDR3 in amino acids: CASSLRQAGTQYF. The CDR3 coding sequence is TGTGCCAGCAGCTTGCGACAGGCCGGGACCCAGTACTTC.

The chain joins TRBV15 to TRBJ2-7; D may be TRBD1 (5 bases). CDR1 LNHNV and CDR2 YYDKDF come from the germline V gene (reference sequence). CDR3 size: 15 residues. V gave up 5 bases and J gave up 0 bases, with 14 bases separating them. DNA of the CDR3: TGTGCCACCAGCCGACGAACAGGTAGCTCCTACGAGCAGTACTTC. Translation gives CATSRRTGSSYEQYF.

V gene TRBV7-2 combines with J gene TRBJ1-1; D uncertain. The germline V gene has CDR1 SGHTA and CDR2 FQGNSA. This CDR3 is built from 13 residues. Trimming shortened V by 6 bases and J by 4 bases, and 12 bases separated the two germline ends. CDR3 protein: CASRNALATEAFF. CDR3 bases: TGTGCCAGCAGAAACGCTTTGGCCACTGAAGCTTTCTTT.

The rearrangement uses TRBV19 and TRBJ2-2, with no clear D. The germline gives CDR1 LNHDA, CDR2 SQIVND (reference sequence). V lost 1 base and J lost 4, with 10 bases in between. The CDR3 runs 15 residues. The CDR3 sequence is CASSIGSRSTGELFF. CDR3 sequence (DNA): TGTGCCAGTAGTATAGGATCCCGGTCCACCGGGGAGCTGTTTTTT.

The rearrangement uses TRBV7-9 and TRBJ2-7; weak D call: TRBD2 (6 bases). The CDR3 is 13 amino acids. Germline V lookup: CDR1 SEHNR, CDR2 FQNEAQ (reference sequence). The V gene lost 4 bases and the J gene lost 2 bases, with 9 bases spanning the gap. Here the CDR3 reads CASSSRGTYEQYF. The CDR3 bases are TGTGCCAGCAGCTCTCGGGGGACCTACGAGCAGTACTTC.

CDR3 protein: CASSQATGTSYEQYF. The CDR3 coding sequence is TGCGCCAGCAGCCAAGCGACAGGGACCTCCTACGAGCAGTACTTC. The chain is built from TRBV4-3 and TRBJ2-7; TRBD1 matches at 7 bases. V was pared by 1 base and J by 0 bases, with 3 bases of the junction left unmatched. The CDR3 has 15 amino acids. Germline CDR1 and CDR2: LGHNA and YSLEER.

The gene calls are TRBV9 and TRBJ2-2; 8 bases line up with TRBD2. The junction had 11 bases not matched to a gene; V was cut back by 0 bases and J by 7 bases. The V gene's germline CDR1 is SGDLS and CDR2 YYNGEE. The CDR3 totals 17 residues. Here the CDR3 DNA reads TGTGCCAGCAGCGTAGCTCGGACTAGCTCTACCAGCGGGGAGCTGTTTTTT. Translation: CASSVARTSSTSGELFF.

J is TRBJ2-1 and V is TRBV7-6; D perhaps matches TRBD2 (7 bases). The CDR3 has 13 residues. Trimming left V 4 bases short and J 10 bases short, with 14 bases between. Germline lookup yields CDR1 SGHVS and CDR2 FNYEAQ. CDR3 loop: CASSSGGGREQFF. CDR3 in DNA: TGTGCCAGCAGCTCCGGCGGGGGCCGCGAGCAGTTCTTC.

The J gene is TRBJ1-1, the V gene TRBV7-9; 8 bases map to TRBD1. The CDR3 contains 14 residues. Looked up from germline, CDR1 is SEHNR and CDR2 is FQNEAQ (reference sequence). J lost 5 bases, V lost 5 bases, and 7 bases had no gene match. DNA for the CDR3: TGTGCCAGCAGCGCCGACAGGGGTAGTACTGAAGCTTTCTTT. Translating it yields CASSADRGSTEAFF.

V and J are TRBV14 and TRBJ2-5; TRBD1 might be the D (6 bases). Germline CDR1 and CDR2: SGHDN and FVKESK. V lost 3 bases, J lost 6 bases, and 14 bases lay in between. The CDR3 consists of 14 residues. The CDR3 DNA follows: TGTGCCAGCAGCCACCAGGGGATTATGCAGACCCAGTACTTC. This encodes CASSHQGIMQTQYF.

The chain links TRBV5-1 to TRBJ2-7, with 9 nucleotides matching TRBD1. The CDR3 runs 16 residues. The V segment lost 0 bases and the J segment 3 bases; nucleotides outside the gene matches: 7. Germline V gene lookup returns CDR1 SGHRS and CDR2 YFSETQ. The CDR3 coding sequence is TGCGCCAGCAGCTTGGTCCCGGGACAGGGTTTCTACGAGCAGTACTTC. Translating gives CASSLVPGQGFYEQYF.

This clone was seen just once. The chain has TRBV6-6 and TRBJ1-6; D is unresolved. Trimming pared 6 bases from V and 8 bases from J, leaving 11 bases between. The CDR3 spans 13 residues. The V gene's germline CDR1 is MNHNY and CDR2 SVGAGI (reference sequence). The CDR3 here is CASRPFTDSPLHF. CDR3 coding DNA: TGTGCCAGCAGACCCTTTACAGATTCACCCCTCCACTTT.

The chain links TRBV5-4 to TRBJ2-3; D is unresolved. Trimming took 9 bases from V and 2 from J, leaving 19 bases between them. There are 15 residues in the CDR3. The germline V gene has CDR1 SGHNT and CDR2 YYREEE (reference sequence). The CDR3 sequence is CAITRSWRNTDTQYF. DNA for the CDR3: TGTGCCATCACTCGGAGTTGGCGTAACACAGATACGCAGTATTTT.

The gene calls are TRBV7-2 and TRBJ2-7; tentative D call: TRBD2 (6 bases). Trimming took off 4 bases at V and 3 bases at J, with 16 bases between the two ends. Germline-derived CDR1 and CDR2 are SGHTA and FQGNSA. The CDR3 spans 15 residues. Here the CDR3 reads CASSSSGPGDYEQYF. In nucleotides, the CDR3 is TGTGCCAGCAGCTCCTCCGGGCCGGGGGACTACGAGCAGTACTTC.

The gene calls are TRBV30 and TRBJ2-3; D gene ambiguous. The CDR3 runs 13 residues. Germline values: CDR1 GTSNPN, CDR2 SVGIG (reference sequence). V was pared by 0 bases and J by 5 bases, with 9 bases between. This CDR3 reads CAWSVLVGDTQYF. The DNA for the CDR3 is TGTGCCTGGAGTGTACTGGTCGGAGATACGCAGTATTTT.

Here the CDR3 reads CASSAGGTQYF. CDR3 nucleotide sequence: TGTGCCAGCAGTGCTGGCGGGACCCAGTACTTC. The chain has TRBV27 and TRBJ2-5; D is undetermined. From germline, CDR1 is MNHEY and CDR2 SMNVEV (reference sequence). There are 11 residues in the CDR3. Trimming removed 5 bases at V and 7 bases at J, with 8 bases between.

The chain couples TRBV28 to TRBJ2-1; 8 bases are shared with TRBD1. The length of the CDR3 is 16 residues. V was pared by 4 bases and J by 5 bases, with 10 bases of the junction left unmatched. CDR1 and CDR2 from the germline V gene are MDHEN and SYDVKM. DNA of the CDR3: TGTGCCAGCAGTTCCACCCCAGGGGGCGTCAACAATGAGCAGTTCTTC. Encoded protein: CASSSTPGGVNNEQFF.

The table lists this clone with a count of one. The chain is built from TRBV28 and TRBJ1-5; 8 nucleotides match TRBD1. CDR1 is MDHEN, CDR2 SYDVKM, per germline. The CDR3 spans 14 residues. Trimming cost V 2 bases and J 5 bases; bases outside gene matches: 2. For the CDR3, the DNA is TGTGCCAGCAGTTTAACAGGGGGGCATCAGCCCCAGCATTTT. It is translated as CASSLTGGHQPQHF.

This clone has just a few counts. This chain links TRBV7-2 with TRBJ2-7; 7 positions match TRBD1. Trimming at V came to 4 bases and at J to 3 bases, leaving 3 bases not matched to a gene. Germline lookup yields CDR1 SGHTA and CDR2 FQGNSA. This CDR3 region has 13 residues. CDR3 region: CASSSRTGYEQYF. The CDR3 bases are TGTGCCAGCAGCTCCCGGACAGGCTACGAGCAGTACTTC.

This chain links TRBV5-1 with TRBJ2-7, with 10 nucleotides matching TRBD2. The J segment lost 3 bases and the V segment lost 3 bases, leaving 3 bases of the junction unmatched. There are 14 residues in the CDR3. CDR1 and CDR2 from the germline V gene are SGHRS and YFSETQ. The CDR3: CASSYSSGSYEQYF. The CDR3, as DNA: TGCGCCAGCAGCTACTCTAGCGGGAGCTACGAGCAGTACTTC. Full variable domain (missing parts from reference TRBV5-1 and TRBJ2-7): KAGVTQTPRYLIKTRGQQVTLSCSPISGHRSVSWYQQTPGQGLQFLFEYFSETQRNKGNFPGRFSGRQFSNSRSEMNVSTLELGDSALYLCASSYSSGSYEQYFGPGTRLTVT.